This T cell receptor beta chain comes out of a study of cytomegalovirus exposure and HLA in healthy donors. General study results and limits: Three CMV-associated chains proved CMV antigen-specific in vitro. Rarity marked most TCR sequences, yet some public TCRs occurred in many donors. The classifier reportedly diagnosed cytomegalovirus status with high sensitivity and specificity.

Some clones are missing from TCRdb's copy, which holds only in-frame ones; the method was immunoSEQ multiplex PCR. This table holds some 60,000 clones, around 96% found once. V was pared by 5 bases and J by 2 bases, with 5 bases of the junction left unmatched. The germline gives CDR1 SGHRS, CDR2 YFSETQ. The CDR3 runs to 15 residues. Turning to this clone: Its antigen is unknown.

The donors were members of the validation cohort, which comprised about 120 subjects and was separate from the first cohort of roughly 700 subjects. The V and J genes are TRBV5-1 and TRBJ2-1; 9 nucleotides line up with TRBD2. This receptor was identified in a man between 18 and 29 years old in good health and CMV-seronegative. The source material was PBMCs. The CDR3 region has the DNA TGCGCCAGCAGTTTAGGACTAGCGACCTACAATGAGCAGTTCTTC. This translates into CASSLGLATYNEQFF.